These 31 T cell receptor beta chains share one sample of origin, sequenced in a study of human T cells and chemical hapten exposure. Time point defined: patch test 3, about 24 weeks after DPC sensitization. This sample's treatment: therapeutic diphenylcyclopropenone sensitization with weekly scalp DPC. TCRdb used MiXCR to reprocess the RACE reads, holding one entry per CDR3 protein. The table shows tens of thousands of distinct CDR3 sequences, with around 9.9% occurring only once. Here the sequenced sample was whole blood, taken in connection with sensitization to the hapten diphenylcyclopropenone (DPC). The receptors here all came from a woman between 25 and 40 years old with alopecia areata. Some clones in this sample may be carry-over from other donors' samples.

This clonotype was found a few times. The chain has TRBV28 and TRBJ2-7; the D gene is possibly TRBD1 (6 bases). Trimming pared 5 bases from V and 5 bases from J, leaving 13 bases between. The CDR3 covers 13 residues. Looked up from germline, CDR1 is MDHEN and CDR2 is SYDVKM. As DNA, the CDR3 is TGTGCCAGCAGTCTCACGCAGGGGAACGAGCAGTACTTC. This translates into CASSLTQGNEQYF.

This clonotype was recorded many times. This sequence joins TRBV27 and TRBJ2-7; 7 nucleotides align to TRBD1. Germline-derived CDR1 and CDR2 are MNHEY and SMNVEV (reference sequence). CDR3 length: 16 residues. After removal of 4 bases from V and 0 bases from J, the junction contained 9 bases not matched to a gene. Here the CDR3 DNA reads TGTGCCAGCAGTTCGGTAGGGACAGACTACTCCTACGAGCAGTACTTC. This codes for CASSSVGTDYSYEQYF.

V usage is TRBV29-1 and J usage is TRBJ1-1; no firm D call. The CDR3 covers 12 residues. Germline V gene sequence: CDR1 SQVTM, CDR2 ANQGSEA. Trimming left V 1 base short and J 3 bases short, with 6 bases between. CDR3 loop: CSVEGNHTEAFF. CDR3 nucleotides: TGCAGCGTTGAAGGGAACCACACTGAAGCTTTCTTT.

This chain links TRBV11-2 with TRBJ2-1; 8 bases fit TRBD2. The CDR3 runs 14 residues. CDR1 is SGHAT and CDR2 is FQNNGV in the germline V gene. J lost 8 bases, V lost 1 base, and 4 bases had no gene match. The chain's CDR3 is CASSLVGTSHEQFF. The CDR3 nucleotides read TGTGCCAGCAGCTTAGTTGGGACTAGTCATGAGCAGTTCTTC.

The chain uses TRBV28 and TRBJ2-3; no clear D. Trimming shortened V by 3 bases and J by 4 bases, and 5 bases separated the two germline ends. The CDR3 has 12 amino acids. Germline CDR1 reads MDHEN; CDR2 reads SYDVKM. The CDR3 DNA reads as TGTGCCAGCAGTTTTGGAGCAGATACGCAGTATTTT. Encoded protein: CASSFGADTQYF.

This clonotype has at least ten counts. This chain links TRBV27 with TRBJ2-1; D possibly corresponds to TRBD2 (6 bases). Trimming took 1 base from V and 5 from J, leaving 12 bases between them. Germline-derived CDR1 and CDR2 are MNHEY and SMNVEV (reference sequence). This CDR3 region has 15 residues. CDR3 in DNA: TGTGCCAGCAGTTTATTTTCGGGGGTAGACAATGAGCAGTTCTTC. Its protein is CASSLFSGVDNEQFF.

In nucleotides, the CDR3 is TGCAGCGTTAAGGACAGAAGAACGGAGACCCAGTACTTC. It codes for CSVKDRRTETQYF. The chain links TRBV29-1 to TRBJ2-5; tentatively, D is TRBD1 (6 bases). Germline CDR1 reads SQVTM; CDR2 reads ANQGSEA. V was cut by 5 bases and J by 5 bases, with 15 bases left in between. The CDR3 is 13 residues long.

A few counts support this clonotype. V gene TRBV18 combines with J gene TRBJ2-5; D ambiguous. The germline V and J ends were trimmed by 1 base and 2 bases, with 2 bases remaining between them. Germline CDR1 reads KGHSH; CDR2 reads LQKENI. The CDR3 sequence is 12 residues long. The CDR3 DNA reads TGTGCCAGCTCACCACAGCAAGAGACCCAGTACTTC. Its protein is CASSPQQETQYF. The complete variable domain, with remaining parts taken from reference TRBV18 and TRBJ2-5, reads NAGVMQNPRHLVRRRGQEARLRCSPMKGHSHVYWYRQLPEEGLKFMVYLQKENIIDESGMPKERFSAEFPKEGPSILRIQQVVRGDSAAYFCASSPQQETQYFGPGTRLLVL.

This chain joins TRBV29-1 and TRBJ1-1; perhaps TRBD1 as D (5 bases). Germline values: CDR1 SQVTM, CDR2 ANQGSEA. V was pared by 6 bases and J by 0 bases, with 14 bases between. The CDR3 consists of 14 residues. The CDR3, as DNA: TGCAGCGTGGCGGGACTGACTATGAACACTGAAGCTTTCTTT. This gives the protein CSVAGLTMNTEAFF.

The table lists this clonotype with many counts. This rearrangement joins TRBV18 to TRBJ2-1; the D is unclear. Germline V gives CDR1 KGHSH, CDR2 LQKENI. There are 15 residues in the CDR3. The V gene lost 6 bases and the J gene lost 6 bases, with 18 bases spanning the gap. The chain's CDR3 is CASSPSKGPGNEQFF. The CDR3 coding sequence is TGTGCCAGCTCCCCCTCGAAGGGCCCCGGCAATGAGCAGTTCTTC.

This clonotype occurred many times. This chain connects TRBV20-1 to TRBJ2-3; D gene ambiguous. V was clipped by 2 bases and J by 0 bases, with 3 bases between them. Germline CDR1 reads DFQATT; CDR2 reads SNEGSKA (reference sequence). The CDR3 extends over 12 amino acids. CDR3 sequence reads: CSARPSTDTQYF. CDR3 nucleotide sequence: TGCAGTGCTAGACCTAGCACAGATACGCAGTATTTT.

This sequence joins TRBV28 and TRBJ2-3, with 10 positions matching TRBD2. The length of the CDR3 is 15 residues. J was trimmed by 7 bases and V by 6 bases; bases with no gene match: 10. Germline-derived CDR1 and CDR2 are MDHEN and SYDVKM. In DNA, the CDR3 is TGTGCCAGCAGCTCAATCCTAGCGGGGGCCTATACGCAGTATTTT. It is translated as CASSSILAGAYTQYF.

This clonotype was seen ten or more times. The V call is TRBV6-2 or TRBV6-3, the J call TRBJ1-1; the D gene is possibly TRBD1 (6 bases). Looked up from germline, CDR1 is MNHEY and CDR2 is SVGEGT. CDR3 size: 16 residues. Trimming took off 6 bases at V and 0 bases at J, with 17 bases between the two ends. The CDR3 is CASSDARTVLNTEAFF. The CDR3 DNA reads TGTGCCAGCAGCGATGCACGGACAGTTTTGAACACTGAAGCTTTCTTT.

This clonotype was picked up many times. The chain combines TRBV29-1 with TRBJ2-2, with 9 bases fitting TRBD1. The CDR3 consists of 15 residues. The germline gives CDR1 SQVTM, CDR2 ANQGSEA. After removal of 6 bases from V and 6 bases from J, the junction contained 11 bases not matched to a gene. The CDR3 DNA reads as TGCAGCGTATTGATCTGGACAGGGGATCCCGGGGAGCTGTTTTTT. As protein: CSVLIWTGDPGELFF.

About this clonotype: The DNA is left out, because the CDR3 cannot be placed on it with certainty; the CDR3 is given as TCRdb lists it. The CDR3 is CASSSSSNEQFF. This chain joins TRBV28 and TRBJ2-1. The CDR3 is made up of 12 amino acids, end residues included. CDR1 is MDHEN and CDR2 is SYDVKM in the germline V gene.

The V call is TRBV6-1, the J call TRBJ1-2, with 8 bases lining up with TRBD1. CDR3 length equals 14 residues. Unmatched junction bases numbered 8, after V lost 7 bases and J lost 4 bases. Germline values: CDR1 MNHNS, CDR2 SASEGT. The CDR3 DNA reads as TGTGCCAGCATCCCAGGACAGGGCGGCTATGGCTACACCTTC. This codes for CASIPGQGGYGYTF.

This chain connects TRBV5-1 to TRBJ1-6; 8 bases fit TRBD1. The length of the CDR3 is 15 residues. Germline assignment: CDR1 SGHRS and CDR2 YFSETQ. Trimming took 0 bases from V and 10 from J; bases not matched to a gene: 6. In DNA, the CDR3 is TGCGCCAGCAGCTTGGAGGACAGGGTAGGGTCACCCCTCCACTTT. Translated, it gives CASSLEDRVGSPLHF.

The chain recombines TRBV28 with TRBJ1-6; 10 positions match TRBD1. J lost 7 bases, V lost 7 bases, and 7 bases had no gene match. The CDR3 is 15 amino acids. Germline V lookup: CDR1 MDHEN, CDR2 SYDVKM. CDR3 in DNA: TGTGCCAGCACCTCACCGGGACAGGGGAATTCACCCCTCCACTTT. Amino acid sequence: CASTSPGQGNSPLHF.

Many counts were recorded for this clonotype. The V and J genes are TRBV5-4 and TRBJ1-2; D remains ambiguous. From germline, CDR1 is SGHNT and CDR2 YYREEE (reference sequence). V dropped 0 bases and J dropped 5 bases, with 26 bases sitting between them. The CDR3 length is 19 residues. The CDR3 here is CASSLGPSEVFLLWYGYTF. For the CDR3, the DNA is TGTGCCAGCAGCTTGGGGCCCTCCGAGGTTTTTCTTCTTTGGTATGGCTACACCTTC.

The chain uses TRBV20-1 and TRBJ1-1; D remains unclear. CDR1 DFQATT and CDR2 SNEGSKA come from the germline V gene (reference sequence). This CDR3 is built from 14 residues. Trimming took off 1 base at V and 5 bases at J, with 14 bases between the two ends. The CDR3 DNA sequence: TGCAGTGCTAGAGGAGTCAGGTCTGGGACTGAAGCTTTCTTT. Residues: CSARGVRSGTEAFF.

This clonotype was seen only a few times. This chain connects TRBV29-1 to TRBJ2-7, with 12 bases aligning to TRBD2. Germline V gene lookup returns CDR1 SQVTM and CDR2 ANQGSEA. J lost 5 bases, V lost 3 bases, and 8 bases had no gene match. This CDR3 spans 15 amino acids. CDR3 in amino acids: CSVERLAGDRDEQYF. For the CDR3, the DNA is TGCAGCGTTGAGAGACTAGCGGGAGATAGGGACGAGCAGTACTTC.

This clonotype was counted at least ten times. The chain is built from TRBV20-1 and TRBJ2-3, with D tentatively TRBD2 (6 bases). Trimming shortened V by 6 bases and J by 0 bases, and 22 bases separated the two germline ends. Germline values: CDR1 DFQATT, CDR2 SNEGSKA (reference sequence). The CDR3 is 17 residues long. CDR3 region: CSASSVNLVPSTDTQYF. The CDR3 bases are TGCAGTGCGTCTAGCGTTAATTTGGTCCCTAGCACAGATACGCAGTATTTT.

The table lists this clonotype with many counts. The V and J genes are TRBV28 and TRBJ2-2; D unclear. The ends were cut back, 3 bases at V and 11 bases at J, with 7 bases in the middle. CDR1 and CDR2 from the germline V gene are MDHEN and SYDVKM. CDR3 length: 11 amino acids. The CDR3 nucleotides read TGTGCCAGCAGTTTGGGCCCTGAGCTGTTTTTT. As protein: CASSLGPELFF.

This clonotype was observed at least ten times. This rearrangement joins TRBV28 to TRBJ1-5; 8 nucleotides match TRBD1. In germline, CDR1 is MDHEN, CDR2 SYDVKM. With V trimmed by 4 bases and J by 5 bases, 7 bases remained unmatched. The CDR3 runs 15 residues. CDR3 coding DNA: TGTGCCAGCAGTTCTCCGGGACAGGAATATCAGCCCCAGCATTTT. It is translated as CASSSPGQEYQPQHF.

This clonotype was detected only a few times. The CDR3 region is CSAKGGKVETQYF. The CDR3 nucleotides read TGCAGTGCTAAGGGAGGCAAGGTGGAGACCCAGTACTTC. The chain uses TRBV20-1 and TRBJ2-5; TRBD2 is a possible D gene (6 bases). The length of the CDR3 is 13 residues. Germline V CDR1 and CDR2: DFQATT, SNEGSKA (reference sequence). The ends were cut back, 4 bases at V and 5 bases at J, with 14 bases in the middle.

The sample holds a few counts of this clonotype. CDR3 bases: TGCAGTGCTAGTGCGCGCACAGATACGCAGTATTTT. It is translated as CSASARTDTQYF. V is TRBV20-1 and J is TRBJ2-3; D not certain. The CDR3 has 12 residues. Germline V gives CDR1 DFQATT, CDR2 SNEGSKA (reference sequence). V was shortened by 3 bases and J by 1 base, with 5 bases between the two germline ends.

In its sample, this clonotype was seen many times. V gene TRBV6-9 combines with J gene TRBJ1-5; maybe TRBD1 (6 bases). With 7 bases removed from V and 6 bases from J, the gap between germline ends came to 13 bases. This CDR3 spans 13 amino acids. Per germline, CDR1 MNHGY and CDR2 SVAAGI. CDR3 sequence reads: CASTGVVGQPQHF. CDR3 nucleotide sequence: TGTGCCAGCACAGGGGTAGTCGGTCAGCCCCAGCATTTT.

The table lists this clonotype with many counts. The chain combines TRBV7-9 with TRBJ2-3; 7 bases align to TRBD1. The CDR3 totals 15 residues. Per germline, CDR1 SEHNR and CDR2 FQNEAQ (reference sequence). Losses at the gene ends were 3 bases for V and 4 bases for J; bases not matched to a gene: 7. This CDR3 is CASSFGDRAPDTQYF. CDR3 bases: TGTGCCAGCAGCTTCGGTGACAGGGCCCCAGATACGCAGTATTTT.

Ten or more counts support this clonotype. The rearrangement uses TRBV12-3 or TRBV12-4 and TRBJ2-1; the match to TRBD2 covers 7 bases. V was pared by 5 bases and J by 7 bases, with 8 bases of the junction left unmatched. CDR3 length: 14 residues. In DNA form, the CDR3 reads TGTGCCAGCAGTGCACCGGGACTATCAAATGAGCAGTTCTTC. Its translation is CASSAPGLSNEQFF.

This sequence joins TRBV20-1 and TRBJ2-2; D might be TRBD2 (5 bases). V was clipped by 3 bases and J by 11 bases, with 19 bases between them. CDR3 length: 14 residues. Germline CDR1 and CDR2: DFQATT and SNEGSKA (reference sequence). CDR3 region: CSASRAVGFVELFF. In DNA, the CDR3 is TGCAGTGCTAGTAGAGCGGTCGGTTTTGTTGAGCTGTTTTTT.

This clonotype appeared many times. This rearrangement joins TRBV28 to TRBJ2-7; D is perhaps TRBD1 or TRBD2 (5 bases each). The CDR3 spans 14 residues. The V and J ends lost 8 bases and 2 bases respectively, with 16 bases between them. Germline loops: CDR1 MDHEN, CDR2 SYDVKM. CDR3 in amino acids: CASFSGTDTYEQYF. The CDR3 DNA reads TGTGCCAGCTTCTCCGGGACGGACACCTACGAGCAGTACTTC.